Listed here is a single T cell receptor (beta chain). The donors (healthy individuals) were bone marrow donors. The entry originates in a study of cytomegalovirus exposure and HLA in healthy donors. The V end was cut by 1 base, the J end by 6 bases, with 7 bases between. The CDR3 is 13 residues long. The germline V gene encodes CDR1 SGHAT and CDR2 FQNNGV. The study ran its PCR with 60 Vbeta and 13 Jbeta primers. This table comes from immunoSEQ multiplex PCR, and its TCRdb copy is limited to in-frame clones, with some not included. The sample has around 100,000 clones, 70% seen once; the top ten hold roughly 8.7%.

The clonotype originates from a man aged 25 to 45 in good health and CMV-seropositive. The sequencing input was PBMCs. The chain combines TRBV11-2 with TRBJ2-1; D possibly corresponds to TRBD1 (5 bases). In DNA, the CDR3 is TGTGCCAGCAGCTTAGGGACACTCAATGAGCAGTTCTTC. It specifies CASSLGTLNEQFF.